These 7 T cell receptor beta chains were all obtained from the same sample, sequenced in a study of T cell responses to AZD1222 COVID-19 vaccine (dated by TCRdb to the early 2020s). Library prep was done by the immunoSEQ multiplex PCR assay. Sourced from immuneACCESS, this table was stored by TCRdb with only in-frame sequences that have V and J called. A share of the clones is absent; for the studies checked, an unresolved V gene accounts for under half, and the remainder has no known explanation. Across this sample there are approximately 190,000 clones, with approximately 92% seen only once. The ten largest clones take up approximately 1.4% of the sample. The label giving this sample's time point can be read as: baseline before first vaccination. The specimen was peripheral blood, collected on day 0 of AZD1222 vaccination. All receptors derive from an adult in good health.

This clone was picked up a small number of times. This sequence joins TRBV3-1 (or the pseudogene TRBV3-2) and TRBJ1-6, with D unresolved. CDR1 and CDR2 from the germline V gene are LGHDT and YNNKEL (reference sequence). The CDR3 has 17 amino acids. V lost 5 bases and J 8 bases, leaving 22 bases between the germline ends. CDR3 amino acids: CASSSHGGILTYSPLHF. As DNA, the CDR3 is TGTGCCAGCAGCTCCCACGGTGGAATTCTGACTTATTCACCCCTCCACTTT.

The V gene is TRBV27, the J gene TRBJ2-7; 7 bases align to TRBD1. This CDR3 spans 16 amino acids. Germline-derived CDR1 and CDR2 are MNHEY and SMNVEV (reference sequence). After removal of 0 bases from V and 3 bases from J, the junction contained 8 bases not matched to a gene. This chain's CDR3 is CASSLSRDRAVYEQYF. The CDR3 DNA reads TGTGCCAGCAGTTTATCCAGAGACAGGGCGGTCTACGAGCAGTACTTC.

Worth noting for this clone: At the DNA level, this CDR3 is encoded by other sequences in the same sample as well. This sequence joins TRBV7-9 and TRBJ1-1, with D possibly TRBD1 on 5 matching bases. V was trimmed by 1 base and J by 3 bases, leaving 9 bases between them. This CDR3 contains 14 residues. CDR1 and CDR2 from the germline V gene are SEHNR and FQNEAQ (reference sequence). The CDR3 reads CASSLGTGDTEAFF. The CDR3 DNA reads as TGTGCCAGCAGCTTAGGGACGGGGGACACTGAAGCTTTCTTT.

The V call is TRBV5-4, the J call TRBJ1-2, with D perhaps matching TRBD1 (6 bases). Germline V gene data show CDR1 as SGHNT and CDR2 as YYREEE (reference sequence). Trimming took 3 bases from V and 6 from J, leaving 9 bases between them. There are 12 residues in the CDR3. The CDR3 coding sequence is TGTGCCAGCAGCTCTTGGACAGATGGCTACACCTTC. Protein product: CASSSWTDGYTF.

This chain links TRBV7-9 with TRBJ1-2, with a weak D call TRBD1 (6 bases). The CDR3 consists of 15 residues. The germline V gene has CDR1 SEHNR and CDR2 FQNEAQ (reference sequence). Trimming pared 5 bases from V and 3 bases from J, leaving 16 bases between. The CDR3 DNA sequence: TGTGCCAGCAGCCCCGCTCTCGGGGGCGACTATGGCTACACCTTC. Protein sequence: CASSPALGGDYGYTF.

J is TRBJ2-7 and V is TRBV11-3, with TRBD1 matching over 7 bases. Germline V gene sequence: CDR1 SGHNT, CDR2 YENEEA. This CDR3 contains 13 residues. With 4 bases clipped from V and 3 bases from J, the junction kept 3 bases outside the gene matches. This CDR3 is CASSSGGRYEQYF. CDR3 DNA sequence: TGTGCCAGCAGCTCAGGGGGACGCTACGAGCAGTACTTC.

About this clone itself: Compared with germline, one end of the junction differs, possibly owing to a read error. This rearrangement joins TRBV6-5 to TRBJ1-2; the D gene is possibly TRBD1 (5 bases). This CDR3 has 13 residues. Germline V gene data show CDR1 as MNHEY and CDR2 as SVGAGI. The CDR3 nucleotides read TGTGTCAGCCAAAACAGGTTACCCTATGGCTACACCTTC. It specifies CVSQNRLPYGYTF.